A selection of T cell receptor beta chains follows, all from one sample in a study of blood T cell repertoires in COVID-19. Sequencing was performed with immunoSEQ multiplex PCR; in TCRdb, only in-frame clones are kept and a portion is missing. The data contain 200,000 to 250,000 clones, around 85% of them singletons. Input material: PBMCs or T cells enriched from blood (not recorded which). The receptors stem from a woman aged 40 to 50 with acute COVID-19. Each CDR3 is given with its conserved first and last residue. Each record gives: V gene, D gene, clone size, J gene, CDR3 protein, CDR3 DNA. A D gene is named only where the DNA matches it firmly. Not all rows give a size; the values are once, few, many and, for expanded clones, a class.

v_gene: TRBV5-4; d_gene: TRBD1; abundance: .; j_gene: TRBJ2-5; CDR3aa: CASSLTGTGGETQYF; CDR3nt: TGTGCCAGCAGCCTCACCGGGACAGGCGGAGAGACCCAGTACTTC
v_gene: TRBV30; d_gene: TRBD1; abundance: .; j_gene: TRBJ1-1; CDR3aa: CAWRTGTVSFF; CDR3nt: TGTGCCTGGAGGACCGGGACAGTGTCTTTCTTT
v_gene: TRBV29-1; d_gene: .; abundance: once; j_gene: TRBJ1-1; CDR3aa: CSVDGLGAQPEAFF; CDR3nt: TGCAGCGTTGATGGTCTGGGGGCACAGCCTGAAGCTTTCTTT
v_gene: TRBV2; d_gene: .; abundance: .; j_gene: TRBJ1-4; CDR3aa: CASSGPGLTNEKLFF; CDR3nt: TGTGCCAGCAGTGGCCCAGGACTTACTAATGAAAAACTGTTTTTT
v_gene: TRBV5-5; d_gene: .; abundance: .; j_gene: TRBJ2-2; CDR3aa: CASSPTGLPSGELFF; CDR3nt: TGTGCCAGCAGCCCCACAGGACTACCTTCCGGGGAGCTGTTTTTT
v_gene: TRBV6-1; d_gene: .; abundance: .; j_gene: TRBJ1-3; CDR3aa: CASSEARRTPIYF; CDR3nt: TGTGCCAGCAGTGAAGCGAGGCGAACCCCCATATATTTT
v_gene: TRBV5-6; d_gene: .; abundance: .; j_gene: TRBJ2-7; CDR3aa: CASSSPGRRIYEQYF; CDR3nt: TGTGCCAGCAGCTCGCCGGGAAGAAGAATTTACGAGCAGTACTTC
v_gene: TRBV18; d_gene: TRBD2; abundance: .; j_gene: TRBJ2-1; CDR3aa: CASSPGLAGYNEQFF; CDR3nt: TGTGCCAGCTCACCGGGACTAGCGGGATACAATGAGCAGTTCTTC
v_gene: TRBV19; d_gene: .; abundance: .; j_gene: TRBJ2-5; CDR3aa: CASSARTVAGETQYF; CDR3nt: TGTGCCAGTAGTGCCAGGACAGTTGCAGGAGAGACCCAGTACTTC
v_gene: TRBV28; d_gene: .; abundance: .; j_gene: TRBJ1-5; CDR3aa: CASSRNRDGIQPQHF; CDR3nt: TGTGCCAGCAGCAGAAACAGGGATGGGATTCAGCCCCAGCATTTT
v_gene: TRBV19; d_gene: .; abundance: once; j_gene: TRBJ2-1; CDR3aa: CASSARGASSSYNEQFF; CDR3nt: TGTGCCAGTAGTGCCAGGGGGGCCTCGAGCTCCTACAATGAGCAGTTCTTC
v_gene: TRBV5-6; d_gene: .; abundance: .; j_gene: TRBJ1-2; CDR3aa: CASSLGQGTYGYTF; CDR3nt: TGTGCCAGCAGCTTAGGGCAGGGCACCTATGGCTACACCTTC
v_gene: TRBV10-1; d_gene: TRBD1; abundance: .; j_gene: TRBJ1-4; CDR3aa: CASSEGTANEKLFF; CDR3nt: TGCGCCAGCAGTGAAGGGACAGCTAATGAAAAACTGTTTTTT
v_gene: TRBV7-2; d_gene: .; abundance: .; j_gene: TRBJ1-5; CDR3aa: CASSPDPGIQPQHF; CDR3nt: TGTGCCAGCAGCCCCGACCCAGGGATTCAGCCCCAGCATTTT
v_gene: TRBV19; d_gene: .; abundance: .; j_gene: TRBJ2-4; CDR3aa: CASSIGTGPKNIQYF; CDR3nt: TGTGCCAGTAGTATAGGAACAGGGCCCAAAAACATTCAGTACTTC
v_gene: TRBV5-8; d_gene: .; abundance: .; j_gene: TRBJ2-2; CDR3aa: CASSLGRGHTGELFF; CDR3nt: TGTGCCAGCAGCTTGGGGCGGGGTCACACCGGGGAGCTGTTTTTT
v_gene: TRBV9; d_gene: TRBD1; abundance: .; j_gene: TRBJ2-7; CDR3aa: CASSVFGTGHHEQYF; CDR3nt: TGTGCCAGCAGCGTATTCGGGACAGGGCACCACGAGCAGTACTTC
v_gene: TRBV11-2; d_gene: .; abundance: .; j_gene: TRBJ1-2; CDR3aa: CASSLPSDTYGYTF; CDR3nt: TGTGCCAGCAGCTTACCTTCCGACACGTATGGCTACACCTTC
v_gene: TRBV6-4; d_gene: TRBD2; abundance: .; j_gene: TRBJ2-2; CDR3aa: CASSDIAGVAGELFF; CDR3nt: TGTGCCAGCAGTGATATAGCGGGAGTGGCCGGGGAGCTGTTTTTT
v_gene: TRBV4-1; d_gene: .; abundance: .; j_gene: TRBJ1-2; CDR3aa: CASSQATVRSGYTF; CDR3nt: TGCGCCAGCAGCCAGGCGACAGTCCGGAGTGGCTACACCTTC
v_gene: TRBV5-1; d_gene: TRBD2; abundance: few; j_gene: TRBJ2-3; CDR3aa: CASSLLAGEFTDTQYF; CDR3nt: TGCGCCAGCAGCTTACTAGCGGGGGAATTCACAGATACGCAGTATTTT
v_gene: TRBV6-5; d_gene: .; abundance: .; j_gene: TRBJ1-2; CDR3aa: CATTLTTTHGYTF; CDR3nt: TGTGCCACCACACTGACAACAACCCATGGCTACACCTTC
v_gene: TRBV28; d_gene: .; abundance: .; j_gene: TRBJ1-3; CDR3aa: CASSLLAGAGNTIYF; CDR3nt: TGTGCCAGCAGTTTACTGGCAGGGGCCGGAAACACCATATATTTT
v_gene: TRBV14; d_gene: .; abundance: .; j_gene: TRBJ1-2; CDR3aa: CASSHSGVNYGYTF; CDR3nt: TGTGCCAGCAGTCATTCGGGGGTAAACTATGGCTACACCTTC
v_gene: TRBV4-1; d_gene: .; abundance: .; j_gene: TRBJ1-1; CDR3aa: CASSQDEGFEAFF; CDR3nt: TGCGCCAGCAGCCAAGATGAGGGATTCGAAGCTTTCTTT
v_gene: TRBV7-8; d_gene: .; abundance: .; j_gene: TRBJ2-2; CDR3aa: CASSAQGKLPGELFF; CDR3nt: TGTGCCAGCAGCGCCCAGGGGAAATTGCCCGGGGAGCTGTTTTTT
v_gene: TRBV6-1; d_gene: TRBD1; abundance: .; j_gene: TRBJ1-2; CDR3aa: CASSEEGGRSYGYTF; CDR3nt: TGTGCCAGCAGTGAAGAAGGGGGCAGGAGCTATGGCTACACCTTC
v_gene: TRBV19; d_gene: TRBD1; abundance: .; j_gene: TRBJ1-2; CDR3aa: CASSLETGGQWDGYTF; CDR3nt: TGTGCCAGTAGTCTGGAAACAGGGGGCCAATGGGATGGCTACACCTTC
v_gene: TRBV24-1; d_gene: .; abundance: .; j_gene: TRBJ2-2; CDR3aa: CATRRQPAGELFF; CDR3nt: TGTGCCACCAGACGACAGCCGGCCGGGGAGCTGTTTTTT
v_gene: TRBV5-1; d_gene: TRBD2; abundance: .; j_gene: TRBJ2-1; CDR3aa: CASRLAGGVSYNEQFF; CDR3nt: TGCGCCAGCCGACTAGCGGGGGGAGTGTCATACAATGAGCAGTTCTTC
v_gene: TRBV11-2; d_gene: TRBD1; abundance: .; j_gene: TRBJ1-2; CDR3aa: CASSSFGTGEVNYGYTF; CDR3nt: TGTGCCAGCAGCTCCTTCGGGACAGGGGAGGTCAACTATGGCTACACCTTC
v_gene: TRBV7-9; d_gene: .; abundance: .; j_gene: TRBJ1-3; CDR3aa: CASSPGVRRDTIYF; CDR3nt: TGTGCCAGCAGCCCGGGGGTGAGACGGGACACCATATATTTT